This section outlines one TCR beta chain sequence together with its context. The data belong to a study of blood T cell repertoires in COVID-19. Per the original methods: Scientists estimated how many nucleated cells there were by amplifying reference gene primers. TCRdb's copy holds only in-frame clones and misses some; the assay was immunoSEQ multiplex PCR. V, J and clone size are taken as reported in that table, and D and trimming were inferred from the DNA itself. The sample lists 80,000 or so clones; around 81% were seen once. The CDR3 length is 16 residues. Trimming cost V 6 bases and J 1 base; bases outside gene matches: 5. The germline V gene has CDR1 SNHLY and CDR2 FYNNEI.

The chain recombines TRBV2 with TRBJ2-3, with 12 bases aligning to TRBD1. The sequence came from a human donor in a cohort sampled during active COVID-19. The sample was peripheral blood. The CDR3, as DNA: TGTGCCAGCAGCCCGGGACAGGGGGCAGGCACAGATACGCAGTATTTT. Translated, it gives CASSPGQGAGTDTQYF.